The 29 T cell receptor beta chains presented below share a single source sample, sequenced in a study of identical twins. TCRdb used MiXCR to reprocess the 5' RACE reads, holding one entry per CDR3 protein. This sample has some 260,000 distinct CDR3 sequences, with around 15% found just once. Sequencing was carried out using memory (CD45RO+) T cells sorted from blood. The receptor source for this set is a woman aged 18-29 years in good health.

The table lists this clonotype with many counts. V and J are TRBV28 and TRBJ1-2; 8 bases are a match to TRBD1. This CDR3 comprises 15 residues. Per the germline V gene, CDR1 is MDHEN and CDR2 is SYDVKM. With V trimmed by 11 bases and J by 0 bases, 11 bases remained unmatched. CDR3 loop: CAVGQGANANYGYTF. The CDR3 DNA reads TGTGCCGTCGGCCAGGGGGCGAACGCTAACTATGGCTACACCTTC.

Only one count was recorded for this clonotype. The chain employs TRBV6-2 or TRBV6-3 and TRBJ2-1; 11 positions agree with TRBD2. V shed 2 bases, J shed 9 bases, and the junction held 0 bases outside the gene matches. The CDR3 totals 13 residues. The germline V gene has CDR1 MNHEY and CDR2 SVGEGT. The CDR3 is CASSYTSGSEQFF. CDR3 coding DNA: TGTGCCAGCAGTTACACTAGCGGGAGTGAGCAGTTCTTC.

This clonotype was observed many times. V gene TRBV5-8 combines with J gene TRBJ2-3; 9 nucleotides align to TRBD1. This CDR3 is built from 15 residues. After removal of 4 bases from V and 1 base from J, the junction contained 4 bases not matched to a gene. Per germline, CDR1 SGHTS and CDR2 YDEGEE. The CDR3 nucleotides are TGTGCCAGCAGCCCGGGACAGGGAGGCACAGATACGCAGTATTTT. Protein product: CASSPGQGGTDTQYF.

This clonotype was seen more than once but under ten times. The genes are TRBV20-1 and TRBJ2-1, with TRBD2 matching over 8 bases. The CDR3 is 18 amino acids. Germline CDR1 and CDR2: DFQATT and SNEGSKA (reference sequence). V dropped 5 bases and J dropped 0; count of bases not matched to a gene: 15. The CDR3 protein is CSAPDLAGGGSSYNEQFF. The CDR3 region has the DNA TGCAGTGCTCCGGATCTAGCGGGTGGAGGTAGCTCCTACAATGAGCAGTTCTTC.

V usage is TRBV7-9 and J usage is TRBJ2-3; 7 bases match TRBD1. The J segment lost 2 bases and the V segment lost 5 bases, leaving 4 bases of the junction unmatched. Germline lookup yields CDR1 SEHNR and CDR2 FQNEAQ (reference sequence). The CDR3 runs to 14 residues. The CDR3 loop is CASSPQGYTDTQYF. CDR3 nucleotides: TGTGCCAGCAGCCCACAGGGGTACACAGATACGCAGTATTTT.

This clonotype occurred a few times. The genes are TRBV10-3 and TRBJ2-1; 8 bases fit TRBD2. This CDR3 is built from 16 residues. Germline CDR1 ENHRY, CDR2 SYGVKD. Trimming cost V 0 bases and J 7 bases; bases outside gene matches: 8. Here the CDR3 reads CAISESEGLVQNEQFF. DNA of the CDR3: TGTGCCATCAGTGAGTCCGAGGGACTAGTTCAGAATGAGCAGTTCTTC.

The sample holds many counts of this clonotype. This chain joins TRBV11-2 and TRBJ2-2; D is unclear. Trimming stripped 7 bases from V and 2 bases from J, with 8 bases between. The CDR3 contains 13 residues. Germline V CDR1 and CDR2: SGHAT, FQNNGV. CDR3 amino acids: CASTSLNTGELFF. The CDR3, as DNA: TGTGCCAGCACCTCCTTAAACACCGGGGAGCTGTTTTTT.

A few counts support this clonotype. The genes are TRBV10-3 and TRBJ2-5; 7 bases are a match to TRBD2. Germline V gene data show CDR1 as ENHRY and CDR2 as SYGVKD. This CDR3 has 15 residues. The V and J ends lost 3 bases and 4 bases, in that order; junction bases with no gene match: 8. This chain's CDR3 is CAISDLGGKGETQYF. CDR3 nucleotide sequence: TGTGCCATCAGTGACTTGGGAGGGAAAGGAGAGACCCAGTACTTC.

This clonotype appeared a few times. The V and J genes are TRBV9 and TRBJ2-3; D perhaps matches TRBD2 (6 bases). This CDR3 contains 15 residues. Trimming shortened V by 6 bases and J by 0 bases, and 14 bases separated the two germline ends. Germline CDR1 and CDR2: SGDLS and YYNGEE. CDR3: CASNRWAGSTDTQYF. The CDR3 region has the DNA TGTGCCAGCAACCGCTGGGCGGGGAGCACAGATACGCAGTATTTT.

This clonotype was counted many times. The rearrangement links TRBV20-1 to TRBJ2-3; no definite D call. Per germline, CDR1 DFQATT and CDR2 SNEGSKA (reference sequence). V was clipped by 3 bases and J by 2 bases, with 9 bases between them. This CDR3 has 13 residues. In DNA form, the CDR3 reads TGCAGTGCTAGTCCACCGAACACAGATACGCAGTATTTT. It specifies CSASPPNTDTQYF.

This clonotype has more than one count but fewer than ten. The rearrangement links TRBV10-3 to TRBJ1-2, with unresolved D. This CDR3 comprises 14 residues. Germline-derived CDR1 and CDR2 are ENHRY and SYGVKD. Deletions cut 6 bases from V and 8 bases from J, with 19 bases between. The CDR3 is CAISAAGGMGGYTF. In DNA form, the CDR3 reads TGTGCCATCAGCGCCGCGGGCGGGATGGGAGGCTACACCTTC.

The chain links TRBV6-5 to TRBJ1-2; D perhaps matches TRBD1 (5 bases). V lost 2 bases to trimming and J lost 2 bases, with 12 bases between them. The V gene's germline CDR1 is MNHEY and CDR2 SVGAGI. The CDR3 runs 15 residues. CDR3 sequence: CASSYALQGNYGYTF. The CDR3 region has the DNA TGTGCCAGCAGTTACGCCCTCCAGGGCAACTATGGCTACACCTTC.

The chain is built from TRBV14 and TRBJ2-1, with D hard to call. V shed 3 bases and J shed 4 bases, with 19 bases lying between them. Looked up from germline, CDR1 is SGHDN and CDR2 is FVKESK. The CDR3 sequence is 17 residues long. The CDR3 sequence is CASSQSVNFIQYNEQFF. Here the CDR3 DNA reads TGTGCCAGCAGCCAGAGCGTTAACTTCATACAGTACAATGAGCAGTTCTTC.

V usage is TRBV20-1 and J usage is TRBJ1-6; D perhaps matches TRBD1 (5 bases). Trimming cost V 1 base and J 6 bases, with 7 bases left between them. This CDR3 region has 13 residues. Per germline, CDR1 DFQATT and CDR2 SNEGSKA (reference sequence). CDR3 bases: TGCAGTGCTAGAGGAGGGGCTAATTCACCCCTCCACTTT. Translated, it gives CSARGGANSPLHF.

CDR3 sequence (DNA): TGTGCCAGCAGCCCTCGGGGAGGTAACCCCCACCGGGAGACCCAGTACTTC. Its protein product is CASSPRGGNPHRETQYF. This chain links TRBV7-9 with TRBJ2-5, with D possibly being TRBD2 (6 bases). Trimming removed 5 bases at V and 5 bases at J, with 24 bases between. The V gene's germline CDR1 is SEHNR and CDR2 FQNEAQ (reference sequence). The CDR3 is 17 amino acids.

The sample holds a few counts of this clonotype. The CDR3 DNA follows: TGCAGCGTTAGTGTGGGGGCGGGTAATTCACCCCTCCACTTT. Encoded protein: CSVSVGAGNSPLHF. The chain combines TRBV29-1 with TRBJ1-6; tentative D call: TRBD1 (6 bases). In germline, CDR1 is SQVTM, CDR2 ANQGSEA. The CDR3 totals 14 residues. V lost 5 bases and J 6 bases, leaving 14 bases between the germline ends.

This clonotype has ten or more counts. This rearrangement joins TRBV12-3 or TRBV12-4 to TRBJ1-5, with 9 positions matching TRBD1. With V trimmed by 6 bases and J by 7 bases, 7 bases remained unmatched. The CDR3 is made up of 14 amino acids. The CDR3: CASSPDRGGQPQHF. CDR3 DNA sequence: TGTGCCAGCAGCCCGGACAGGGGCGGCCAGCCCCAGCATTTT.

Only one count was recorded for this clonotype. With a much larger clone just one base away, this may be a read error. J is TRBJ1-5 and V is TRBV15, with D uncertain. Germline V gene sequence: CDR1 LNHNV, CDR2 YYDKDF (reference sequence). The CDR3 spans 14 residues. Here the CDR3 reads CATSRDRGSQHQHF. CDR3 coding DNA: TGTGCCACCAGCAGAGACCGAGGATCTCAGCACCAGCATTTT.

This clonotype was counted ten times or more. The chain joins TRBV12-3 or TRBV12-4 to TRBJ1-2; perhaps TRBD1 as D (6 bases). There are 13 residues in the CDR3. V was trimmed by 2 bases and J by 8 bases, leaving 12 bases between them. This chain's CDR3 is CASSLQGMRGYTF. DNA for the CDR3: TGTGCCAGCAGTTTACAGGGGATGAGAGGCTACACCTTC.

The rearrangement joins TRBV27 to TRBJ2-1, with 10 bases matching TRBD2. Losses at the gene ends were 9 bases for V and 2 bases for J; bases not matched to a gene: 4. CDR1 is MNHEY, CDR2 SMNVEV, per germline (reference sequence). The CDR3 runs to 14 residues. CDR3 coding DNA: TGTGCCAGTAGGAGCGGGAGGGCCTACAATGAGCAGTTCTTC. Residues: CASRSGRAYNEQFF.

The chain recombines TRBV20-1 with TRBJ2-1; TRBD2 might be the D (7 bases). Germline CDR1 and CDR2: DFQATT and SNEGSKA (reference sequence). Trimming shortened V by 3 bases and J by 0 bases, and 15 bases separated the two germline ends. This CDR3 is built from 16 residues. CDR3 DNA sequence: TGCAGTGCTAGGAGGGGGGGCCCCAGCTCCTACAATGAGCAGTTCTTC. It codes for CSARRGGPSSYNEQFF.

This clonotype was counted many times. This chain connects TRBV3-1 to TRBJ1-4, with unresolved D. CDR1 LGHDT and CDR2 YNNKEL come from the germline V gene (reference sequence). The CDR3 contains 16 residues. Trimming shortened V by 1 base and J by 5 bases, and 14 bases separated the two germline ends. The CDR3 coding sequence is TGTGCCAGCAGCCAAGGGGCAACGCAGTGGAATGAAAAACTGTTTTTT. This codes for CASSQGATQWNEKLFF. Drawing the rest from reference TRBV3-1 and TRBJ1-4, the complete variable domain is DTAVSQTPKYLVTQMGNDKSIKCEQNLGHDTMYWYKQDSKKFLKIMFSYNNKELIINETVPNRFSPKSPDKAHLNLHINSLELGDSAVYFCASSQGATQWNEKLFFGSGTQLSVL.

This clonotype occurred a few times. The rearrangement uses TRBV4-1 and TRBJ2-5; D gene ambiguous. Trimming shortened V by 1 base and J by 4 bases, and 7 bases separated the two germline ends. Germline V gene lookup returns CDR1 MGHRA and CDR2 YSYEKL. This CDR3 has 13 amino acids. The CDR3 spells CASSQVIRETQYF. The CDR3 DNA reads as TGCGCCAGCAGCCAAGTCATTCGAGAGACCCAGTACTTC.

The chain has TRBV11-2 and TRBJ2-1; 9 nucleotides line up with TRBD1. Germline loops: CDR1 SGHAT, CDR2 FQNNGV. The CDR3 covers 14 residues. V was clipped by 5 bases and J by 6 bases; unmatched bases: 5. In DNA form, the CDR3 reads TGTGCCAGCAGCGGGAGGACAGGGGTCAATGAGCAGTTCTTC. This gives the protein CASSGRTGVNEQFF.

This clonotype showed up just a few times. The rearrangement joins TRBV7-3 to TRBJ2-2, with TRBD2 matching 11 bases. Germline trimming cut 1 base from V and 4 bases from J; bases unmatched to any gene: 5. Germline assignment: CDR1 SGHTA and CDR2 FQGTGA. The length of the CDR3 is 17 residues. CDR3 sequence reads: CASSLIAGGPGTGELFF. CDR3 DNA sequence: TGTGCCAGCAGCTTAATAGCGGGGGGGCCGGGCACCGGGGAGCTGTTTTTT.

The chain links TRBV11-3 to TRBJ2-5; a possible D gene is TRBD1 (6 bases). The V end was cut by 3 bases, the J end by 1 base, with 9 bases between. This CDR3 is 14 amino acids long. Germline assignment: CDR1 SGHNT and CDR2 YENEEA. CDR3 bases: TGTGCCAGCAGCTTGGGACACGTCCAAGAGACCCAGTACTTC. The encoded protein is CASSLGHVQETQYF.

This clonotype was counted a few times. The chain joins TRBV7-6 to TRBJ2-1; 9 bases fit TRBD2. The CDR3 consists of 14 residues. After removal of 1 base from V and 10 bases from J, the junction contained 5 bases not matched to a gene. Germline V gene sequence: CDR1 SGHVS, CDR2 FNYEAQ. In DNA form, the CDR3 reads TGTGCCAGCAGCTTAGACGGACTAGCGTCGGAGCAGTTCTTC. Protein: CASSLDGLASEQFF.

CDR3 DNA: TGTGCCAGCAAGGTTGGGGTCCTGAACACTGAAGCTTTCTTT. The encoded protein is CASKVGVLNTEAFF. This chain joins TRBV3-1 and TRBJ1-1; no firm D call. The CDR3 is 14 residues long. V dropped 7 bases and J dropped 0 bases, with 12 bases sitting between them. CDR1 is LGHDT, CDR2 YNNKEL, per germline (reference sequence). Based on the CDR3 plus reference TRBV3-1 and TRBJ1-1, the full variable domain is DTAVSQTPKYLVTQMGNDKSIKCEQNLGHDTMYWYKQDSKKFLKIMFSYNNKELIINETVPNRFSPKSPDKAHLNLHINSLELGDSAVYFCASKVGVLNTEAFFGQGTRLTVV.

With respect to this clonotype: A read error may produce the germline difference seen at one junction end. The chain is built from TRBV7-7 and TRBJ2-5; the match to TRBD2 covers 14 bases. The CDR3 runs 17 residues. The germline V gene encodes CDR1 SSHAT and CDR2 FNYEAQ (reference sequence). The CDR3 sequence is CASSLGTSGGVYETQYF. The CDR3 DNA sequence: TGTGCTAGCAGCTTGGGGACTAGCGGGGGCGTTTACGAGACCCAGTACTTC.